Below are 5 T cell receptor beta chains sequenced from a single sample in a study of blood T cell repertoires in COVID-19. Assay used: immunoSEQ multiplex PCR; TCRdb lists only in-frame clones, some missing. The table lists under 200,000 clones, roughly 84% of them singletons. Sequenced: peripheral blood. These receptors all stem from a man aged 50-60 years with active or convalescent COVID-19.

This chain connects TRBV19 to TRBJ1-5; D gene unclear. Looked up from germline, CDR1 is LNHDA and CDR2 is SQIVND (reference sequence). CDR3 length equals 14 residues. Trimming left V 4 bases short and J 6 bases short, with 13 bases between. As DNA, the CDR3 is TGTGCCAGTAGTACAGGCTACCGGGGTCAGCCCCAGCATTTT. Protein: CASSTGYRGQPQHF.

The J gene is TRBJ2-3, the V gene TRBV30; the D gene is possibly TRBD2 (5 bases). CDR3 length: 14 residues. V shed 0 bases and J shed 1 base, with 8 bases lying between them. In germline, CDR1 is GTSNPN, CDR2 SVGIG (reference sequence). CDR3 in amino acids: CAWSVTAGTDTQYF. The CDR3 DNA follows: TGTGCCTGGAGTGTAACAGCGGGCACAGATACGCAGTATTTT.

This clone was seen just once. The CDR3 nucleotides read TGTGCCAGCAGCTTGGAGCATCGGCCGGGGAACGAGCAGTACTTC. Translation: CASSLEHRPGNEQYF. V usage is TRBV5-6 and J usage is TRBJ2-7; the D gene is possibly TRBD2 (5 bases). Germline-derived CDR1 and CDR2 are SGHDT and YYEEEE. Between the trimmed V and J ends, which lost 0 bases and 5 bases, there was a span of 15 bases. The CDR3 has 15 amino acids. Complete variable domain (other parts from reference TRBV5-6 and TRBJ2-7): DAGVTQSPTHLIKTRGQQVTLRCSPKSGHDTVSWYQQALGQGPQFIFQYYEEEERQRGNFPDRFSGHQFPNYSSELNVNALLLGDSALYLCASSLEHRPGNEQYFGPGTRLTVT.

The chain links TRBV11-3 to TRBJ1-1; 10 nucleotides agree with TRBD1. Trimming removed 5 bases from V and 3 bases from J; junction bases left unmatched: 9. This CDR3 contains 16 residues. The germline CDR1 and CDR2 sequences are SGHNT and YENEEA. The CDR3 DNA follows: TGTGCCAGCAGCCTCCGGGACAGGGGAAAAGACACTGAAGCTTTCTTT. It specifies CASSLRDRGKDTEAFF.

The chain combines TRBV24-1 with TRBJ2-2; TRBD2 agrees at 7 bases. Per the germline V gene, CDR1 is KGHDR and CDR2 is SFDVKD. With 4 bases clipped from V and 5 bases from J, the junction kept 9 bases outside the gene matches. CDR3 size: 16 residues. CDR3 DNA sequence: TGTGCCACCAGTGACCCGAAGGGAGGGGAAACCGGGGAGCTGTTTTTT. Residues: CATSDPKGGETGELFF.